These 20 T cell receptor beta chains originate from one sample sequenced in a study of T cells in Graves' hyperthyroidism and ophthalmopathy. Researchers amplified the TCR beta CDR3 regions from RNA transcripts. TCR CDR3 underwent first-round RT-PCR with the HTBI primer set. TCRdb ran MiXCR on the multiplex PCR reads and lists one entry per CDR3 protein. There are about 560,000 distinct CDR3 sequences in the sample; approximately 15% occur only once, and around a sixth lies in the top ten. The material sequenced was blood. These receptors came from a woman under 30 with Graves' hyperthyroidism.

The gene calls are TRBV29-1 and TRBJ1-4; D is ambiguous. V dropped 6 bases and J dropped 0 bases, with 14 bases sitting between them. This CDR3 is 15 amino acids long. Germline loops: CDR1 SQVTM, CDR2 ANQGSEA. CDR3 coding DNA: TGCAGCGTAGCGGGAGGTCATGCAACTAATGAAAAACTGTTTTTT. Protein product: CSVAGGHATNEKLFF.

This clonotype was detected only a few times. The V and J genes are TRBV2 and TRBJ1-3, with D perhaps TRBD1 (6 bases). V shed 5 bases and J shed 4 bases, with 12 bases lying between them. This CDR3 is 14 amino acids long. CDR1 and CDR2 (germline): SNHLY, FYNNEI. CDR3 bases: TGTGCCAGCAGTACAGGGACGAAAGGAAACACCATATATTTT. It yields the protein CASSTGTKGNTIYF.

CDR3 in amino acids: CASSLSSGYEQYF. The CDR3 bases are TGTGCCAGCAGTTTATCGAGCGGCTACGAGCAGTACTTC. The V gene is TRBV27, the J gene TRBJ2-7; tentatively, D is TRBD2 (5 bases). The CDR3 is 13 residues long. The V gene's germline CDR1 is MNHEY and CDR2 SMNVEV (reference sequence). Trimming removed 0 bases at V and 3 bases at J, with 6 bases between.

This clonotype was seen many times. This rearrangement joins TRBV11-3 to TRBJ2-7; D gene uncertain. The V end was cut by 3 bases, the J end by 7 bases, with 13 bases between. From germline, CDR1 is SGHNT and CDR2 YENEEA. The CDR3 consists of 13 residues. The chain's CDR3 is CASSFLPQREQYF. CDR3 bases: TGTGCCAGCAGCTTTCTACCCCAGCGTGAGCAGTACTTC. Full variable domain (outside the CDR3, taken from reference TRBV11-3 and TRBJ2-7): EAGVVQSPRYKIIEKKQPVAFWCNPISGHNTLYWYLQNLGQGPELLIRYENEEAVDDSQLPKDRFSAERLKGVDSTLKIQPAELGDSAVYLCASSFLPQREQYFGPGTRLTVT.

This clonotype was observed a handful of times. One base away lies a much larger clone, so this may be a sequencing read error. The chain links TRBV7-8 to TRBJ2-1; the D is unclear. Trimming took off 5 bases at V and 1 base at J, with 6 bases between the two ends. The CDR3 is made up of 13 amino acids. The germline V gene encodes CDR1 SGHVS and CDR2 FQNEAQ. The CDR3 spells CASSRVSYNEQFF. The CDR3 region has the DNA TGTGCCAGCAGCAGGGTGTCCTACAATGAGCAGTTCTTC.

This clonotype came up many times. V is TRBV15 and J is TRBJ1-2; D is unclear. V lost 8 bases, J lost 2 bases, and 15 bases lay in between. Germline V CDR1 and CDR2: LNHNV, YYDKDF (reference sequence). CDR3 length equals 14 residues. CDR3 coding DNA: TGTGCCACCGAACCTTTAGGAGAGAACTATGGCTACACCTTC. This encodes CATEPLGENYGYTF.

The rearrangement uses TRBV12-3 or TRBV12-4 and TRBJ1-3; no firm D call. The CDR3 runs 15 residues. Trimming removed 5 bases at V and 0 bases at J, with 11 bases between. The CDR3 spells CASSPHVASGNTIYF. The CDR3, as DNA: TGTGCCAGCAGTCCGCACGTGGCCTCTGGAAACACCATATATTTT.

Ten or more counts support this clonotype. The CDR3 here is CASSVRAGGPYEQYF. CDR3 DNA sequence: TGTGCCAGCAGCGTTAGGGCGGGGGGGCCCTACGAGCAGTACTTC. The rearrangement joins TRBV9 to TRBJ2-7, with 9 bases matching TRBD2. This CDR3 region has 15 residues. CDR1 and CDR2 (germline): SGDLS, YYNGEE. With 2 bases clipped from V and 2 bases from J, the junction kept 5 bases outside the gene matches.

V and J are TRBV20-1 and TRBJ2-3; 16 positions match TRBD2. The CDR3 is 16 residues long. The germline V gene has CDR1 DFQATT and CDR2 SNEGSKA (reference sequence). V lost 5 bases, J lost 6 bases, and 8 bases stayed unmatched. Here the CDR3 reads CSALGTSGGDMDTQYF. The CDR3 DNA follows: TGCAGTGCTCTGGGGACTAGCGGGGGGGATATGGATACGCAGTATTTT.

A single count supports this clonotype. This chain links TRBV27 with TRBJ2-2, with unresolved D. The CDR3 totals 13 residues. The germline CDR1 and CDR2 sequences are MNHEY and SMNVEV (reference sequence). V gave up 8 bases and J gave up 8 bases, with 15 bases separating them. The CDR3 protein is CASLPHNGGELFF. CDR3 nucleotide sequence: TGTGCCAGCCTCCCCCACAACGGGGGGGAGCTGTTTTTT.

In its sample, this clonotype was seen many times. The J gene is TRBJ1-1, the V gene TRBV7-2, with unresolved D. The CDR3 is made up of 14 amino acids. Trimming took 5 bases from V and 3 from J, leaving 13 bases between them. Looked up from germline, CDR1 is SGHTA and CDR2 is FQGNSA. The CDR3 protein is CASSLRRVDTEAFF. CDR3 DNA: TGTGCCAGCAGCCTCCGGCGGGTGGACACTGAAGCTTTCTTT.

This clonotype was observed a few times. CDR3 nucleotide sequence: TGCGCCAGCACCCTGAGCGGGGGGGCGTACAATGAGCAGTTCTTC. Protein sequence: CASTLSGGAYNEQFF. The chain recombines TRBV5-1 with TRBJ2-1, with TRBD2 matching over 10 bases. The CDR3 covers 15 residues. Germline V lookup: CDR1 SGHRS, CDR2 YFSETQ. J was trimmed by 4 bases and V by 6 bases; bases with no gene match: 7.

This chain links TRBV6-5 with TRBJ2-1; TRBD1 aligns across 10 bases. The CDR3 consists of 14 residues. The junction had 7 bases not matched to a gene; V was cut back by 5 bases and J by 9 bases. Germline V CDR1 and CDR2: MNHEY, SVGAGI. This chain's CDR3 is CASSNLDRGAEQFF. CDR3 nucleotide sequence: TGTGCCAGCAGTAACCTGGACAGGGGGGCTGAGCAGTTCTTC.

The chain links TRBV5-1 to TRBJ1-4; no clear D. The germline gives CDR1 SGHRS, CDR2 YFSETQ. This CDR3 is built from 17 residues. V was shortened by 0 bases and J by 0 bases, with 12 bases between the two germline ends. The DNA for the CDR3 is TGCGCCAGCAGCTTGGCCCCAAGTAGGGCAACTAATGAAAAACTGTTTTTT. This sequence encodes CASSLAPSRATNEKLFF.

This clonotype was counted many times. The CDR3 sequence is CASSPLAGGPGEQYF. The CDR3 coding sequence is TGTGCCAGCAGCCCACTAGCGGGAGGGCCGGGGGAGCAGTACTTC. The genes are TRBV7-2 and TRBJ2-7; 13 bases map to TRBD2. Trimming cost V 5 bases and J 7 bases; bases outside gene matches: 8. Germline V gene lookup returns CDR1 SGHTA and CDR2 FQGNSA. The CDR3 contains 15 residues. The full variable domain, its missing parts supplied by reference TRBV7-2 and TRBJ2-7, is GAGVSQSPSNKVTEKGKDVELRCDPISGHTALYWYRQSLGQGLEFLIYFQGNSAPDKSGLPSDRFSAERTGGSVSTLTIQRTQQEDSAVYLCASSPLAGGPGEQYFGPGTRLTVT.

The chain combines TRBV12-3 or TRBV12-4 with TRBJ1-3; weak D call: TRBD1 (5 bases). This CDR3 has 15 residues. V lost 2 bases and J 3 bases, leaving 11 bases between the germline ends. CDR3 protein: CASSLLGTGGNTIYF. CDR3 in DNA: TGTGCCAGCAGTTTACTCGGGACGGGTGGAAACACCATATATTTT.

This clonotype was counted ten times or more. This rearrangement joins TRBV9 to TRBJ2-7, with D perhaps TRBD2 (5 bases). CDR3 size: 14 residues. Per the germline V gene, CDR1 is SGDLS and CDR2 is YYNGEE. Trimming took off 4 bases at V and 3 bases at J, with 14 bases between the two ends. DNA of the CDR3: TGTGCCAGCAGCCCCTCCCAGCGGTTCTACGAGCAGTACTTC. Amino acids: CASSPSQRFYEQYF.

This clonotype came up many times. The chain joins TRBV2 to TRBJ1-5, with D tentatively TRBD1 (5 bases). Germline loops: CDR1 SNHLY, CDR2 FYNNEI. V dropped 5 bases and J dropped 3 bases, with 11 bases sitting between them. The CDR3 contains 14 residues. The CDR3 region has the DNA TGTGCCAGCAGTTGGGGCAGGGACAATCAGCCCCAGCATTTT. Its translation: CASSWGRDNQPQHF.

At least ten counts were recorded for this clonotype. This chain connects TRBV7-2 to TRBJ2-7; 8 positions match TRBD2. V lost 5 bases and J lost 5; bases outside the gene matches: 17. This CDR3 has 17 amino acids. Germline V gives CDR1 SGHTA, CDR2 FQGNSA. The CDR3 bases are TGTGCCAGCAGCGCCGAATACGCGCTAGCGGGCTGGAACGAGCAGTACTTC. Translated, it gives CASSAEYALAGWNEQYF.

The chain is built from TRBV20-1 and TRBJ2-3, with 9 bases fitting TRBD2. The CDR3 is 15 amino acids. Germline loops: CDR1 DFQATT, CDR2 SNEGSKA (reference sequence). J was trimmed by 6 bases and V by 1 base; bases with no gene match: 8. This chain's CDR3 is CSARGASGVGDTQYF. The DNA for the CDR3 is TGCAGTGCTAGAGGGGCTAGCGGGGTGGGGGATACGCAGTATTTT.